The clone carrying this TCR beta chain has only a few counts. As yet, its antigen is unknown. The record originates from a study of regulatory T cells in long-lasting Graves disease. The CDR3 is 14 residues long. Trimming removed 7 bases from V and 4 bases from J; junction bases left unmatched: 8. Per the germline V gene, CDR1 is LNHDA and CDR2 is SQIVND (reference sequence). Study-level findings and limits: What was studied was peripheral blood only, and not thyroid tissue.

Time point described: newly diagnosed GD, antithyroid drugs for less than 3 months. Extracted PBMC RNA gave rise to the TCR library. With iRepertoire HTBI primers and Arm-PCR of CDR3 regions, TCR beta libraries were built. Methods used by the authors: Taken together, the samples had 55 to 70 TRBV and more than twelve TRBJ segments identified. TCRdb used MiXCR to reprocess the multiplex PCR reads, holding one entry per CDR3 protein. None of the V and J calls come from the authors' own analysis; TCRdb made them. Found here are over 450,000 distinct CDR3 sequences, more than 10% of them singletons; the top ten hold roughly 8.9%. These data also featured in a second study, about T cells in Graves' hyperthyroidism and ophthalmopathy. From that paper: With the HTBI primer set, the TCR CDR3 went through a first round of RT-PCR. Most expanded thyroid clonotypes above 0.001 also appeared in blood.

The starting material was peripheral blood mononuclear cells (PBMCs), obtained at new diagnosis, from a patient treated with antithyroid drugs. This TCR was recovered from a woman aged 25 to 39 with Graves disease. The chain combines TRBV19 with TRBJ1-1; 8 nucleotides match TRBD1. In DNA form, the CDR3 reads TGTGCCAGTATCGAGGACAGGGTGGGCACTGAAGCTTTCTTT. Translated: CASIEDRVGTEAFF.